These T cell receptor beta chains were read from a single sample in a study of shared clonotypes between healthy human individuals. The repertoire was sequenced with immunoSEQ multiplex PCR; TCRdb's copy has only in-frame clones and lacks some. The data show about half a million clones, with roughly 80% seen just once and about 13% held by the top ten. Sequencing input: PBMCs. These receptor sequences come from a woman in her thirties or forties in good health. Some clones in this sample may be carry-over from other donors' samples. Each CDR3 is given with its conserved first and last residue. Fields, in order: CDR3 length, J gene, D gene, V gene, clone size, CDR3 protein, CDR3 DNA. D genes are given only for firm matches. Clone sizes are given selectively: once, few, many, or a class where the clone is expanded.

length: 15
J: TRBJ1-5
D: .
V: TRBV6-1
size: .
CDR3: CASGKDGIGNQPQHF
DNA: TGTGCCAGCGGTAAGGATGGGATAGGCAATCAGCCCCAGCATTTT

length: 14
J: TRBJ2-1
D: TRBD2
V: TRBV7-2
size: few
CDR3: CASKPGLAGDEQFF
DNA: TGTGCCAGCAAACCGGGACTAGCGGGAGATGAGCAGTTCTTC

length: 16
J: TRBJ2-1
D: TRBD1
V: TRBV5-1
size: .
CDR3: CASSVPGTGIYNEQFF
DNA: TGCGCCAGCAGCGTGCCCGGGACAGGTATCTACAATGAGCAGTTCTTC

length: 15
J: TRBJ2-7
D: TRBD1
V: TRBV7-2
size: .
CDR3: CASSLWYRGSPEQYF
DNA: TGTGCCAGCAGCTTATGGTACAGGGGGTCCCCCGAGCAGTACTTC

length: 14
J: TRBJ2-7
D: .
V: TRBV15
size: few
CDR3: CATSRKRDVAEQYF
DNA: TGTGCCACCAGCAGAAAAAGGGACGTCGCCGAGCAGTACTTC

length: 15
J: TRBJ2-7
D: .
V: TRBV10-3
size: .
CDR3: CATSPRGDTPYEQYF
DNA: TGTGCCACTTCTCCCCGCGGTGACACTCCCTACGAGCAGTACTTC

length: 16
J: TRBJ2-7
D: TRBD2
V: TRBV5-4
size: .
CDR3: CASSLGTSGTSYEQYF
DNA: TGTGCCAGCAGCTTGGGTACTAGCGGTACCTCCTACGAGCAGTACTTC

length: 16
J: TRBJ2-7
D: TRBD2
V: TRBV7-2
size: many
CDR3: CASSSPAGGLADEQYF
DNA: TGTGCCAGCAGCTCCCCGGCGGGGGGGCTAGCAGACGAGCAGTACTTC

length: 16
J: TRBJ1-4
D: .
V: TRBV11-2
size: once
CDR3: CASSLGGSQAAEKLFF
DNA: TGTGCCAGCAGCTTAGGAGGGTCGCAAGCGGCTGAAAAACTGTTTTTT

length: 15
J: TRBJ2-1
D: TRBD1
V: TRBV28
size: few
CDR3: CASSLTGQFYNEQFF
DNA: TGTGCCAGCAGTTTAACGGGACAGTTTTACAATGAGCAGTTCTTC

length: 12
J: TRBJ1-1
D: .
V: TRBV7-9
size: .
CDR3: CASSHTRSEAFF
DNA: TGTGCCAGCAGCCACACAAGGAGTGAAGCTTTCTTT

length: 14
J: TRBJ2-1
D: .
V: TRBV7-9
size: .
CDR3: CASSLAPGLPGAFF
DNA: TGTGCCAGCAGCTTAGCCCCGGGACTCCCCGGTGCCTTCTTC

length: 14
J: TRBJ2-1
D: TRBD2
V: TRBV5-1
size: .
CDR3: CASSPGLDWGEQFF
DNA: TGCGCCAGCAGCCCGGGACTAGATTGGGGTGAGCAGTTCTTC

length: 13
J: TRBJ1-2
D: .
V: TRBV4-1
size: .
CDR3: CASSQVGTFRYTF
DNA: TGCGCCAGCAGCCAAGTGGGGACATTCCGCTACACCTTC

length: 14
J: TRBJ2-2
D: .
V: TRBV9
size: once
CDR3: CASSASSWSGELFF
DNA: TGTGCCAGCAGCGCTTCGAGTTGGTCCGGGGAGCTGTTTTTT

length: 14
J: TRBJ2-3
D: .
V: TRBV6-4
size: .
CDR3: CASSVRGDTDTQYF
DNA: TGTGCCAGCAGTGTTAGGGGGGACACAGATACGCAGTATTTT

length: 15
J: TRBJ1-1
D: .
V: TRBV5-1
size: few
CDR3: CASSMTGRLDTEAFF
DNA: TGCGCCAGCAGCATGACAGGCCGCCTGGACACTGAAGCTTTCTTT

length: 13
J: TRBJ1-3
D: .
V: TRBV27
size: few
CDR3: CASSLNRGNTIYF
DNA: TGTGCCAGCAGTTTAAACAGGGGAAACACCATATATTTT

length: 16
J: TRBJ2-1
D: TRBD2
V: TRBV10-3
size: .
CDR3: CAISQLAGGVYNEQFF
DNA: TGTGCCATCAGCCAGCTAGCGGGAGGGGTCTACAATGAGCAGTTCTTC

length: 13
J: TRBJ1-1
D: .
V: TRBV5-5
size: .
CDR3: CASSQTANTEAFF
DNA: TGTGCCAGCAGCCAAACAGCGAACACTGAAGCTTTCTTT

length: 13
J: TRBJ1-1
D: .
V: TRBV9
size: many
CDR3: CASSAGTGTEAFF
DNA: TGTGCCAGCAGCGCGGGGACTGGAACTGAAGCTTTCTTT

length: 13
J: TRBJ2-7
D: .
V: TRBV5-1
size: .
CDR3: CASSLQPTYEQYF
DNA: TGCGCCAGCAGCTTGCAACCCACCTACGAGCAGTACTTC